The 32 T cell receptor beta chains below all came from one sample that was sequenced in a study of T cells in Graves' hyperthyroidism and ophthalmopathy. Researchers took RNA transcripts and amplified the TCR beta CDR3 regions from them. HTBI primers drove first-round RT-PCR of the TCR CDR3. TCRdb reprocessed the multiplex PCR reads with MiXCR, giving one entry per CDR3 protein. The table lists some 530,000 distinct CDR3 sequences, around a fifth of them singletons, with approximately 49% in the top ten. The sample comprised blood. These receptors came from a woman in her seventies with Graves' ophthalmopathy.

The chain employs TRBV6-2 or TRBV6-3 and TRBJ1-5; maybe TRBD1 (6 bases). The CDR3 extends over 14 amino acids. Germline lookup yields CDR1 MNHEY and CDR2 SVGEGT. Trimming removed 8 bases at V and 0 bases at J, with 11 bases between. The CDR3 region is CASEQGYSNQPQHF. DNA for the CDR3: TGTGCCAGCGAACAGGGTTATAGCAATCAGCCCCAGCATTTT.

In regard to this clonotype: The missing conserved phenylalanine or tryptophan at the end of this CDR3 makes a read error likely. V and J are TRBV7-3 and TRBJ2-1, with D possibly matching TRBD2 (5 bases). CDR3 length: 15 amino acids. V dropped 5 bases and J dropped 3 bases, with 14 bases sitting between them. The germline gives CDR1 SGHTA, CDR2 FQGTGA. The CDR3 sequence: CASSLSSGIYNEQFS. The CDR3 bases are TGTGCCAGCAGCCTTTCCTCGGGGATCTACAATGAGCAGTTCTCC.

This clonotype was observed a few times. This chain uses TRBV19 with TRBJ1-1, with D unclear. Germline V gene data show CDR1 as LNHDA and CDR2 as SQIVND (reference sequence). Trimming shortened V by 3 bases and J by 1 base, and 6 bases separated the two germline ends. The CDR3 sequence is 13 residues long. This chain's CDR3 is CASSMTQNTEAFF. The CDR3 DNA is TGTGCCAGTAGTATGACGCAGAACACTGAAGCTTTCTTT.

This clonotype was counted ten times or more. The J gene is TRBJ1-5, the V gene TRBV2; TRBD1 aligns across 9 bases. The length of the CDR3 is 15 residues. Looked up from germline, CDR1 is SNHLY and CDR2 is FYNNEI. Trimming removed 6 bases from V and 3 bases from J; junction bases left unmatched: 6. CDR3 sequence: CASSLGQGYNQPQHF. The CDR3 DNA follows: TGTGCCAGCAGCCTGGGACAGGGCTACAATCAGCCCCAGCATTTT.

This clonotype was detected a few times. J is TRBJ2-1 and V is TRBV19, with TRBD2 as a possible D gene (6 bases). Trimming pared 4 bases from V and 14 bases from J, leaving 15 bases between. The germline V gene encodes CDR1 LNHDA and CDR2 SQIVND (reference sequence). This CDR3 has 12 amino acids. DNA of the CDR3: TGTGCCAGTAGTACCTGGGGGGACGGAGAGTTCTTC. This codes for CASSTWGDGEFF.

This clonotype showed up just a few times. CDR3 sequence: CASSLVPGQGTDTQYF. The DNA for the CDR3 is TGCGCCAGCAGCTTGGTCCCGGGACAAGGCACAGATACGCAGTATTTT. V gene TRBV5-1 combines with J gene TRBJ2-3; maybe TRBD1 (6 bases). The CDR3 length is 16 residues. The germline gives CDR1 SGHRS, CDR2 YFSETQ. V gave up 0 bases and J gave up 1 base, with 12 bases separating them.

This clonotype was seen a few times. The J gene is TRBJ1-5, the V gene TRBV7-9; D may be TRBD1 (5 bases). V was pared by 5 bases and J by 6 bases, with 14 bases between. Germline V gene sequence: CDR1 SEHNR, CDR2 FQNEAQ (reference sequence). The CDR3 is 14 residues long. In nucleotides, the CDR3 is TGTGCCAGCAGCGAAGGGACCACCAGTCAGCCCCAGCATTTT. This encodes CASSEGTTSQPQHF. Full variable domain (remainder filled in from reference TRBV7-9 and TRBJ1-5): DTGVSQNPRHKITKRGQNVTFRCDPISEHNRLYWYRQTLGQGPEFLTYFQNEAQLEKSRLLSDRFSAERPKGSFSTLEIQRTEQGDSAMYLCASSEGTTSQPQHFGDGTRLSIL.

This chain links TRBV14 with TRBJ2-5, with D maybe TRBD1 (5 bases). Germline lookup yields CDR1 SGHDN and CDR2 FVKESK. Trimming took off 1 base at V and 3 bases at J, with 12 bases between the two ends. CDR3 length equals 15 residues. The DNA of the CDR3 is TGTGCCAGCAGCCAAGGGGGCAGGGTAGAAGAGACCCAGTACTTC. Translated: CASSQGGRVEETQYF.

At least ten counts were recorded for this clonotype. V and J are TRBV28 and TRBJ2-6, with D uncertain. V lost 6 bases, J lost 1 base, and 13 bases lay in between. The CDR3 contains 16 residues. CDR1 and CDR2 (germline): MDHEN, SYDVKM. CDR3 bases: TGTGCCAGCAGGATATCAGGTTCATCTGGGGCCAACGTCCTGACTTTC. Translated, it gives CASRISGSSGANVLTF.

The chain couples TRBV30 to TRBJ2-1; possibly TRBD1 for D (7 bases). This CDR3 spans 16 amino acids. Germline V gives CDR1 GTSNPN, CDR2 SVGIG (reference sequence). Trimming shortened V by 0 bases and J by 8 bases, and 20 bases separated the two germline ends. As DNA, the CDR3 is TGTGCCTGGAGTGTACTGGGGGCAGGGGGAGGCGATGAGCAGTTCTTC. Amino acid sequence: CAWSVLGAGGGDEQFF.

The chain combines TRBV19 with TRBJ2-2, with 11 bases that match TRBD1. Germline V gene data show CDR1 as LNHDA and CDR2 as SQIVND (reference sequence). The CDR3 totals 19 residues. V lost 6 bases to trimming and J lost 0 bases; unmatched junction nucleotides: 12. CDR3 nucleotide sequence: TGTGCCAGTAGAGGAAACTACCGGACAGGGGGCCCGAACACCGGGGAGCTGTTTTTT. Its translation is CASRGNYRTGGPNTGELFF.

This clonotype turned up a few times. The genes are TRBV28 and TRBJ2-5; D may be TRBD2 (6 bases). Germline V lookup: CDR1 MDHEN, CDR2 SYDVKM. This CDR3 has 17 amino acids. Trimming stripped 4 bases from V and 1 base from J, with 19 bases between. This chain's CDR3 is CASSSWVGGSPQETQYF. Here the CDR3 DNA reads TGTGCCAGCAGTTCGTGGGTGGGAGGCTCCCCCCAAGAGACCCAGTACTTC.

The chain employs TRBV3-1 and TRBJ2-1, with 10 bases fitting TRBD1. Germline V lookup: CDR1 LGHDT, CDR2 YNNKEL (reference sequence). The CDR3 is made up of 14 amino acids. V lost 4 bases, J lost 6 bases, and 3 bases stayed unmatched. CDR3 sequence reads: CASSRGTGVNEQFF. CDR3 DNA sequence: TGTGCCAGCAGCCGGGGGACAGGGGTCAATGAGCAGTTCTTC.

The rearrangement links TRBV20-1 to TRBJ2-2; 11 bases are a match to TRBD2. CDR1 and CDR2 (germline): DFQATT, SNEGSKA (reference sequence). The CDR3 consists of 16 residues. Trimming at V came to 2 bases and at J to 5 bases, leaving 7 bases not matched to a gene. The DNA for the CDR3 is TGCAGTGCTAGAAGTAGCGGGAGGGCCGGGACCGGGGAGCTGTTTTTT. As protein: CSARSSGRAGTGELFF.

This clonotype was counted between two and nine times. This chain connects TRBV6-1 to TRBJ2-7, with 8 nucleotides matching TRBD2. The V and J ends lost 5 bases and 5 bases, in that order; junction bases with no gene match: 8. There are 14 residues in the CDR3. Germline V gene sequence: CDR1 MNHNS, CDR2 SASEGT. The chain's CDR3 is CASSYGREVHEQYF. The CDR3 bases are TGTGCCAGCAGTTATGGGCGGGAGGTTCACGAGCAGTACTTC.

V gene TRBV29-1 combines with J gene TRBJ2-5; D might be TRBD2 (6 bases). The ends were cut back, 5 bases at V and 5 bases at J, with 9 bases in the middle. Looked up from germline, CDR1 is SQVTM and CDR2 is ANQGSEA. The CDR3 totals 11 residues. The CDR3 spells CSVPRGETQYF. In nucleotides, the CDR3 is TGCAGCGTTCCCCGGGGGGAGACCCAGTACTTC. Supplemented by reference TRBV29-1 and TRBJ2-5, the full variable domain reads SAVISQKPSRDICQRGTSLTIQCQVDSQVTMMFWYRQQPGQSLTLIATANQGSEATYESGFVIDKFPISRPNLTFSTLTVSNMSPEDSSIYLCSVPRGETQYFGPGTRLLVL.

This clonotype appeared a few times. The chain employs TRBV18 and TRBJ1-4; possible D gene TRBD1, 5 bases. Germline V lookup: CDR1 KGHSH, CDR2 LQKENI. The CDR3 has 15 residues. V lost 5 bases and J lost 5, with 15 bases in between. CDR3 protein: CASSEQDPSNEKLFF. The DNA of the CDR3 is TGTGCCAGCTCAGAACAGGACCCATCGAATGAAAAACTGTTTTTT.

Worth noting for this clonotype: The junction departs from germline at one end; a sequencing error may be responsible. The rearrangement joins TRBV20-1 to TRBJ1-4; a possible D gene is TRBD1 (5 bases). The germline V gene has CDR1 DFQATT and CDR2 SNEGSKA (reference sequence). This CDR3 is 15 amino acids long. Here the CDR3 reads CSARGQWATNEKLLF. For the CDR3, the DNA is TGCAGTGCTAGGGGGCAGTGGGCAACTAATGAAAAACTGCTTTTT.

The V gene is TRBV5-1, the J gene TRBJ2-1, with 7 bases matching TRBD2. The CDR3 loop spans 16 amino acids. CDR1 is SGHRS and CDR2 is YFSETQ in the germline V gene. V lost 0 bases, J lost 4 bases, and 7 bases stayed unmatched. CDR3 DNA: TGCGCCAGCAGCTTGGGGGCTAGCGGTTTTTACAATGAGCAGTTCTTC. Protein sequence: CASSLGASGFYNEQFF. The variable domain in full, completed from reference TRBV5-1 and TRBJ2-1, reads KAGVTQTPRYLIKTRGQQVTLSCSPISGHRSVSWYQQTPGQGLQFLFEYFSETQRNKGNFPGRFSGRQFSNSRSEMNVSTLELGDSALYLCASSLGASGFYNEQFFGPGTRLTVL.

This chain links TRBV10-2 with TRBJ2-7; 9 bases match TRBD1. Per the germline V gene, CDR1 is WSHSY and CDR2 is SAAADI. The CDR3 is 16 residues long. With V trimmed by 3 bases and J by 1 base, 7 bases remained unmatched. The CDR3 DNA sequence: TGCGCCAGCAGTGATATGGGACAGGGAGGTTCCTACGAGCAGTACTTC. The encoded protein is CASSDMGQGGSYEQYF.

This clonotype was counted ten times or more. V is TRBV6-1 and J is TRBJ2-3; either TRBD1 or TRBD2 may supply D (5 bases each). Deletions cut 6 bases from V and 4 bases from J, with 11 bases between. The CDR3 runs 13 residues. Germline CDR1 reads MNHNS; CDR2 reads SASEGT. The CDR3 region is CASSPTGPDTQYF. CDR3 in DNA: TGTGCCAGCAGCCCTACGGGACCAGATACGCAGTATTTT.

This clonotype occurred many times. J is TRBJ1-5 and V is TRBV11-2; 7 bases align to TRBD1. CDR1 is SGHAT and CDR2 is FQNNGV in the germline V gene. The CDR3 has 17 residues. Trimming at V came to 0 bases and at J to 7 bases, leaving 12 bases not matched to a gene. CDR3 sequence: CASSLEGGQGGRQPQHF. The CDR3 bases are TGTGCCAGCAGCTTAGAGGGAGGTCAGGGGGGCCGACAGCCCCAGCATTTT. Drawing the rest from reference TRBV11-2 and TRBJ1-5, the complete variable domain is EAGVAQSPRYKIIEKRQSVAFWCNPISGHATLYWYQQILGQGPKLLIQFQNNGVVDDSQLPKDRFSAERLKGVDSTLKIQPAKLEDSAVYLCASSLEGGQGGRQPQHFGDGTRLSIL.

The chain links TRBV6-1 to TRBJ2-1, with D unclear. Between the trimmed V and J ends, which lost 2 bases and 1 base, there was a span of 0 bases. The CDR3 has 12 residues. From germline, CDR1 is MNHNS and CDR2 SASEGT. The CDR3 sequence: CASSESYNEQFF. In DNA form, the CDR3 reads TGTGCCAGCAGTGAATCCTACAATGAGCAGTTCTTC.

In nucleotides, the CDR3 is TGTGCCAGCAGCCCCCCCCCGGGACAGGGACTCTCTGGAAACACCATATATTTT. Amino acids: CASSPPPGQGLSGNTIYF. The genes are TRBV11-2 and TRBJ1-3; TRBD1 matches at 9 bases. V lost 5 bases, J lost 0 bases, and 11 bases stayed unmatched. CDR1 SGHAT and CDR2 FQNNGV come from the germline V gene. CDR3 size: 18 residues.

This clonotype was seen a handful of times. The V gene is TRBV30, the J gene TRBJ1-6; D ambiguous. V gave up 0 bases and J gave up 10 bases, with 10 bases separating them. The CDR3 runs to 13 residues. CDR1 and CDR2 from the germline V gene are GTSNPN and SVGIG (reference sequence). This CDR3 reads CAWSVHPASPLHF. In nucleotides, the CDR3 is TGTGCCTGGAGTGTACATCCTGCCTCACCCCTCCACTTT.

A few counts support this clonotype. J is TRBJ2-2 and V is TRBV3-1, with D possibly matching TRBD1 (5 bases). The CDR3 has 14 residues. Trimming took off 5 bases at V and 4 bases at J, with 11 bases between the two ends. Germline-derived CDR1 and CDR2 are LGHDT and YNNKEL (reference sequence). CDR3 amino acids: CASSFFGATGELFF. In DNA form, the CDR3 reads TGTGCCAGCAGCTTCTTTGGGGCCACCGGGGAGCTGTTTTTT. The variable domain in full, completed from reference TRBV3-1 and TRBJ2-2, reads DTAVSQTPKYLVTQMGNDKSIKCEQNLGHDTMYWYKQDSKKFLKIMFSYNNKELIINETVPNRFSPKSPDKAHLNLHINSLELGDSAVYFCASSFFGATGELFFGEGSRLTVL.

This clonotype showed up just a few times. The rearrangement joins TRBV3-1 to TRBJ1-1; D not resolved. V lost 2 bases and J 1 base, leaving 8 bases between the germline ends. This CDR3 comprises 14 residues. Germline loops: CDR1 LGHDT, CDR2 YNNKEL (reference sequence). DNA of the CDR3: TGTGCCAGCAGCCAATATGAAAGGAACACTGAAGCTTTCTTT. It codes for CASSQYERNTEAFF.

The chain combines TRBV20-1 with TRBJ2-7, with D possibly matching TRBD2 (5 bases). CDR1 and CDR2 from the germline V gene are DFQATT and SNEGSKA (reference sequence). With 6 bases removed from V and 5 bases from J, the gap between germline ends came to 14 bases. This CDR3 spans 12 amino acids. CDR3 loop: CSATLAIDEQYF. CDR3 DNA sequence: TGCAGTGCCACATTAGCGATCGACGAGCAGTACTTC.

This rearrangement joins TRBV18 to TRBJ1-1; 9 bases match TRBD1. Germline assignment: CDR1 KGHSH and CDR2 LQKENI. V was clipped by 4 bases and J by 7 bases; unmatched bases: 4. CDR3 size: 13 residues. In DNA form, the CDR3 reads TGTGCCAGCTCACAACAGGGGGCCAATGAAGCTTTCTTT. This sequence encodes CASSQQGANEAFF.

This rearrangement joins TRBV13 to TRBJ2-1, with 9 bases identical to TRBD2. CDR3 length: 16 residues. With 5 bases clipped from V and 9 bases from J, the junction kept 14 bases outside the gene matches. Germline V gene sequence: CDR1 PRHDT, CDR2 FYEKMQ (reference sequence). CDR3: CASSPGGSGRVGEQFF. In nucleotides, the CDR3 is TGTGCCAGCAGCCCCGGGGGTAGCGGGAGAGTTGGTGAGCAGTTCTTC.

The chain carries TRBV15 and TRBJ1-2; D gene ambiguous. The germline gives CDR1 LNHNV, CDR2 YYDKDF (reference sequence). The V and J ends lost 0 bases and 8 bases respectively, with 4 bases between them. This CDR3 region has 11 residues. The CDR3 spells CATSRDRGYTF. The CDR3 coding sequence is TGTGCCACCAGCAGAGATCGAGGCTACACCTTC.

In this sample, this clonotype turned up a few times. V gene TRBV28 combines with J gene TRBJ2-7; 9 nucleotides agree with TRBD2. V lost 4 bases and J lost 6; bases outside the gene matches: 4. The CDR3 length is 13 residues. Germline V CDR1 and CDR2: MDHEN, SYDVKM. The CDR3 loop is CASSSRLAAEQYF. In DNA, the CDR3 is TGTGCCAGCAGTTCCCGACTAGCGGCCGAGCAGTACTTC.